Below are 3 T cell receptor beta chains sequenced from a single sample in a study of T cells in women clearing cervical HPV infection (dated by TCRdb to the late 2010s). Libraries were constructed by the immunoSEQ multiplex PCR assay. As stored in TCRdb, this immuneACCESS dataset retains in-frame rearrangements with V and J assigned. A fraction of the clones does not appear; measured against another copy, unresolved V genes explain less than half of the discrepancy, and the remainder lacks a known reason. The sample table gives about 46,000 clones. The ten most abundant clones make up roughly 36% of the sample. Sequencing was done on a sample of blood buffy coat. These receptors all stem from a woman between 18 and 70 years old with a cervical HPV16 infection that either progressed to CIN3+ or cleared (not recorded which).

The CDR3 is CASSPAHSYDYTF. CDR3 DNA (partial): TGTGCCAGCAGCCCCGCCCATTCCTACGAC. The genes are TRBV7-2 and TRBJ1-2; D not resolved. The read terminates 3 residues ahead of where the CDR3 ends, so the germline J gene completes it. The CDR3 is made up of 13 amino acids. Germline V lookup: CDR1 SGHTA, CDR2 FQGNSA.

To note about this clone: The read ends 3 residues early relative to the CDR3; the germline J gene fills the gap. The genes are TRBV7-9 and TRBJ2-1; 9 positions agree with TRBD1. The J segment lost 4 bases and the V segment lost 5 bases, leaving 6 bases of the junction unmatched. This CDR3 comprises 15 residues. The germline CDR1 and CDR2 sequences are SEHNR and FQNEAQ (reference sequence). The DNA read from the CDR3 is TGTGCCAGCAGCCCCGGACAGGGGTGGTACAATGAG. It encodes CASSPGQGWYNE. The CDR3 in full is CASSPGQGWYNEQFF.

The CDR3 DNA, read in part, is TGTGCCAGCAACCCCCAGGGGGCGGATGAG. It yields the protein CASNPQGADE. The entire CDR3 is CASNPQGADEQFF. J is TRBJ2-1 and V is TRBV7-9; 8 nucleotides match TRBD1. The sequenced fragment ends 3 residues before the CDR3 boundary, so the rest is inferred from the germline J gene. This CDR3 comprises 13 residues. Per the germline V gene, CDR1 is SEHNR and CDR2 is FQNEAQ (reference sequence). J lost 8 bases, V lost 7 bases, and 7 bases had no gene match.